The 2 T cell receptor beta chains in this list originate from one sample, sequenced in a study of tumor-infiltrating lymphocytes in primary liver carcinoma. Researchers generated TCR beta cDNA from about 450 ng of total RNA, relying on a constant-region primer. Libraries covering TCR beta were generated through three nested multiplex PCR rounds (using a slightly modified ARM-PCR). A C-beta reverse primer and TRBV1-TRBV30 forward primers served in each of the first two PCR rounds, at ten to eleven cycles apiece. TCRdb re-analysed the multiplex PCR reads in MiXCR, keeping a single row per CDR3 protein. Of approximately 330,000 distinct CDR3 sequences listed, less than 70% were seen once; the top ten hold under 8%. Germline DNA was also extracted, with blood RNA taken from unsorted whole blood. The sample was peripheral blood. These receptor sequences come from a man in his forties with primary liver carcinoma and hepatitis B virus infection.

As to this clonotype: One end of the junction varies from germline; a read error may be responsible. The chain joins TRBV4-3 to TRBJ2-7; D perhaps matches TRBD2 (5 bases). Germline-derived CDR1 and CDR2 are LGHNA and YSLEER. The CDR3 spans 16 residues. As DNA, the CDR3 is TGCGCCAGCGGCCAAGTCATAAGCTGGAGGAGTTACGAGCAGTACTTC. It specifies CASGQVISWRSYEQYF.

The rearrangement joins TRBV28 to TRBJ2-1, with 10 bases that match TRBD2. Germline loops: CDR1 MDHEN, CDR2 SYDVKM. CDR3 length: 14 residues. Losses at the gene ends were 4 bases for V and 9 bases for J; bases not matched to a gene: 6. CDR3: CASSYGTSVSEQFF. The DNA of the CDR3 is TGTGCCAGCAGTTATGGGACTAGCGTGTCTGAGCAGTTCTTC.